Here is one T cell receptor (beta chain) with its context. The trim removed 4 bases at V and 4 bases at J, leaving 5 bases unmatched. CDR1 and CDR2 (germline): SGDLS, YYNGEE. This CDR3 has 15 amino acids. cDNA libraries for TCR beta contained unique molecular identifiers. TCRdb re-derived calls from the PCR reads in MiXCR, one entry per CDR3 protein. The repertoire holds some 160,000 distinct CDR3 sequences, with around 36% as singletons. This sample was included in a study of post-analysis software for immune sequencing data. Sequencing used blood, obtained after autologous hematopoietic stem cell transplantation. V usage is TRBV9 and J usage is TRBJ2-5; TRBD1 aligns across 12 bases. This clonotype was sampled from a girl between 10 and 17 years old with multiple sclerosis. CDR3 protein: CASSPRDRGRETQYF. CDR3 nucleotide sequence: TGTGCCAGCAGCCCCCGGGACAGGGGGCGAGAGACCCAGTACTTC.